This TCR beta chain came from a study of technical replicates of blood from several donors. The CDR3 totals 13 residues. CDR1 and CDR2 (germline): MNHEY, SVGAGI. TCRdb's copy holds only in-frame clones and misses some; the assay was immunoSEQ multiplex PCR. The sample holds about 76,000 clones, about 86% seen once. A note on this clone: A read error may produce the germline difference seen at one junction end.

This TCR was sampled from a human donor in good health. Some clones in this sample may be carry-over from other donors' samples. V is TRBV6-5 and J is TRBJ2-5, with D tentatively TRBD2 (7 bases). The sequenced material came from PBMCs. CDR3 in DNA: TGTGCCAGCAGTTATCAGGGGCGGGAGATCCAGTACTTC. Protein product: CASSYQGREIQYF.